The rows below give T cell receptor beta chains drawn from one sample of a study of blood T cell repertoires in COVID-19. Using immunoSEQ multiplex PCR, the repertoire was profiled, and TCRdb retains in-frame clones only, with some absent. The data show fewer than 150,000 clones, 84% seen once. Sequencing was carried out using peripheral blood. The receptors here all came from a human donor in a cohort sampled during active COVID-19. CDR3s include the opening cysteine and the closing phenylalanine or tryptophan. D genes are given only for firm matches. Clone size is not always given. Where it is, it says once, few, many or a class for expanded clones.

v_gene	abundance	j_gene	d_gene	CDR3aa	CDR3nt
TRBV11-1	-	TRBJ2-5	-	CASSSRTGQETQYF	TGTGCCAGCAGCTCCCGGACGGGGCAAGAGACCCAGTACTTC
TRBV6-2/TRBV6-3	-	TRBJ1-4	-	CASSYSWGEYEKLFF	TGTGCCAGCAGTTACTCGTGGGGGGAATATGAAAAACTGTTTTTT
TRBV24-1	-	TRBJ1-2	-	CATSEQGYYGYTF	TGTGCCACCAGCGAACAGGGCTACTATGGCTACACCTTC
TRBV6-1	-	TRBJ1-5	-	CASSGHGGAGNQPQHF	TGTGCCAGCAGTGGTCATGGGGGGGCAGGGAATCAGCCCCAGCATTTT
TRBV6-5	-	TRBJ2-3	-	CASSKSFGGVTQYF	TGTGCCAGCAGTAAGTCCTTCGGGGGAGTTACGCAGTATTTT
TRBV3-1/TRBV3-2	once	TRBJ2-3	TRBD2	CASSLTSGEDTQYF	TGTGCCAGCAGCCTTACTAGCGGAGAAGATACGCAGTATTTT
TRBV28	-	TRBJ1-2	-	CAEGGDYGYTF	TGTGCAGAGGGAGGTGACTATGGCTACACCTTC
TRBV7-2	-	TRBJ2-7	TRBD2	CASSLSSGGLYEQYF	TGTGCCAGCAGCCTCTCTAGCGGAGGCTTATACGAGCAGTACTTC
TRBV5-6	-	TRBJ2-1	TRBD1	CASSRIDRVGESQFF	TGTGCCAGCAGCCGTATTGACAGGGTTGGGGAATCGCAGTTCTTC
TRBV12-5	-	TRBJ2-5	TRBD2	CASDIASLTSGVGETQYF	TGTGCTAGTGACATTGCCTCCCTGACTAGCGGGGTAGGAGAGACCCAGTACTTC
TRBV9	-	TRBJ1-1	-	CASSVEIEENTEAFF	TGTGCCAGCAGCGTAGAAATTGAGGAGAACACTGAAGCTTTCTTT
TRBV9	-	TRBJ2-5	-	CASSPRQAPGGETQYF	TGTGCCAGCAGCCCCAGACAGGCGCCTGGGGGTGAGACCCAGTACTTC
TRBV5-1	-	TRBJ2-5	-	CASSSGLEETQYF	TGCGCCAGCAGCAGCGGGCTGGAAGAGACCCAGTACTTC
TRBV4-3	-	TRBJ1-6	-	CASSGGNSPLHF	TGCGCCAGCAGTGGGGGCAATTCACCCCTCCACTTT
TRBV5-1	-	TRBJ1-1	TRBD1	CASSPRQGRVGTEAFF	TGCGCCAGCAGCCCCCGACAGGGACGCGTTGGCACTGAAGCTTTCTTT
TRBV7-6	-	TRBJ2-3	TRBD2	CASSPGGGAGDTQYF	TGTGCCAGCAGCCCGGGGGGAGGGGCAGGAGATACGCAGTATTTT
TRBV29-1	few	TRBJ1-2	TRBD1	CSVVGQDDGYTF	TGCAGCGTCGTGGGACAGGATGATGGCTACACCTTC
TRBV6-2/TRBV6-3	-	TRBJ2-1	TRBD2	CASSRTSGGHREQFF	TGTGCCAGCAGTCGGACTAGCGGGGGTCATAGAGAGCAGTTCTTC
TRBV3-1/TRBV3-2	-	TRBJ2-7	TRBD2	CASSQDRLAGGSSYEQYF	TGTGCCAGCAGCCAAGATCGTCTAGCGGGGGGTAGCTCCTACGAGCAGTACTTC
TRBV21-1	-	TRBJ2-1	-	CAIRAGTSGAYNEQFF	TGTGCCATCAGGGCAGGGACTAGCGGGGCCTACAATGAGCAGTTCTTC
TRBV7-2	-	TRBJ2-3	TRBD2	CASSLARGTSGGDPNTQYF	TGTGCCAGCAGCTTAGCGCGGGGAACTAGCGGGGGGGATCCTAATACGCAGTATTTT
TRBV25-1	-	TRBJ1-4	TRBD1	CASREGAEKLFF	TGTGCCAGCAGGGAGGGGGCGGAAAAACTGTTTTTT
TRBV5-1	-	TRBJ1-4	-	CASSLGRGSGEKLFF	TGCGCCAGCAGCTTGGGGCGGGGTTCGGGGGAAAAACTGTTTTTT
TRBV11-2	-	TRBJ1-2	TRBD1	CASSLDRFYGYTF	TGTGCCAGCAGCCTGGACAGGTTCTATGGCTACACCTTC
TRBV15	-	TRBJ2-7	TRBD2	CATAPRGDSSYEQYF	TGTGCCACCGCCCCCCGGGGGGATAGCTCCTACGAGCAGTACTTC
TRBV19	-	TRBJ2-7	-	CASSIDPKSYEQYF	TGTGCCAGTAGTATAGATCCTAAGTCCTACGAGCAGTACTTC
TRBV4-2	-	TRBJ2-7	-	CASSPGRGALGDEQYF	TGTGCCAGCAGCCCGGGCCGGGGGGCGCTCGGCGACGAGCAGTACTTC
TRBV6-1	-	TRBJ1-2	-	CASSEPGRGGYGYTF	TGTGCCAGCAGTGAGCCCGGACGGGGAGGATATGGCTACACCTTC
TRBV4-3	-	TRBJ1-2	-	CASSQDQGTTYGYTF	TGCGCCAGCAGCCAAGACCAGGGCACCACCTATGGCTACACCTTC
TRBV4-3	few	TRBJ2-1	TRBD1	CASSQDTGQEAGNEQFF	TGCGCCAGCAGCCAAGATACGGGACAGGAGGCGGGGAATGAGCAGTTCTTC
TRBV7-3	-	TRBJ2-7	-	CASSSSGGVDEQYF	TGTGCCAGCAGCTCGTCCGGCGGGGTGGACGAGCAGTACTTC
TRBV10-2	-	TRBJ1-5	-	CASSGGRTPNQPQHF	TGCGCCAGCAGTGGGGGGAGGACACCCAATCAGCCCCAGCATTTT
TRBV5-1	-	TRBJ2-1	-	CASSLVPENNEQFF	TGCGCCAGCAGCTTGGTTCCAGAAAACAATGAGCAGTTCTTC
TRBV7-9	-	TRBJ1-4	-	CASSSGQSTNEKLFF	TGTGCCAGCAGCTCAGGACAGTCAACTAATGAAAAACTGTTTTTT
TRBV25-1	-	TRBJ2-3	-	CASSARGEESDKQYF	TGTGCCAGCAGTGCCCGGGGTGAGGAGTCAGATAAGCAGTATTTT
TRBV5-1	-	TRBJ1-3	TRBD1	CASSSRTGEGNTIYF	TGCGCCAGCAGCTCGCGGACAGGGGAAGGAAACACCATATATTTT
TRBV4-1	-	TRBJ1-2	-	CASSQEPTANYGYTF	TGCGCCAGCAGCCAAGAGCCGACAGCTAACTATGGCTACACCTTC
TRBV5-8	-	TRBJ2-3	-	CASSLISSSSPDTQYF	TGTGCCAGCAGCTTGATCTCCTCCTCGAGTCCAGATACGCAGTATTTT
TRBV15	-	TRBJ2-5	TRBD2	CATQTGTSGEETQYF	TGTGCCACCCAAACCGGGACTAGCGGGGAAGAGACCCAGTACTTC
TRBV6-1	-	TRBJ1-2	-	CASSEALRVGGYTF	TGTGCCAGCAGTGAAGCACTCAGGGTTGGCGGCTACACCTTC
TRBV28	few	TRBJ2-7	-	CASSPPQVTYEQYF	TGTGCCAGCAGTCCCCCGCAGGTCACCTACGAGCAGTACTTC
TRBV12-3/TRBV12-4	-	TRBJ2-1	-	CASTRFDEQFF	TGTGCCAGCACCCGTTTCGATGAGCAGTTCTTC
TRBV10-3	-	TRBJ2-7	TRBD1	CAISESLGQQAPYEQYF	TGTGCCATCAGTGAGTCATTGGGACAGCAAGCTCCCTACGAGCAGTACTTC
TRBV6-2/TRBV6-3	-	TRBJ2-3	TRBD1	CASSLTGTGRADTQYF	TGTGCCAGCAGCTTAACCGGGACAGGGAGGGCAGATACGCAGTATTTT
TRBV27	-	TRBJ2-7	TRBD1	CASRTGQGTYEQYF	TGTGCCAGCAGAACCGGACAGGGAACTTACGAGCAGTACTTC
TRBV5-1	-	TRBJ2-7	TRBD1	CASSRNRGRSYEQYF	TGCGCCAGCAGCAGGAACAGGGGGCGCTCCTACGAGCAGTACTTC
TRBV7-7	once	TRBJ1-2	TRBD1	CASRRDRSNYGYTF	TGTGCTAGCAGGCGGGACAGGAGTAACTATGGCTACACCTTC
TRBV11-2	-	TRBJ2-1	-	CASSPDLGPYNEQFF	TGTGCCAGCAGCCCCGACTTGGGGCCCTACAATGAGCAGTTCTTC
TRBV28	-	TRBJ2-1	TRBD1	CASRFMGQLNEQFF	TGTGCCAGCCGATTTATGGGACAGCTCAATGAGCAGTTCTTC
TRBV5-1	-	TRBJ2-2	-	CASSLSGPHTGELFF	TGCGCCAGCAGCTTGAGCGGACCACACACCGGGGAGCTGTTTTTT
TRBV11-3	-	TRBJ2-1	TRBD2	CASSQAKGLAGAGEQFF	TGTGCCAGCAGCCAGGCCAAGGGACTAGCGGGGGCTGGTGAGCAGTTCTTC
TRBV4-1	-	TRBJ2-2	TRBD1	CASSQSPGQGTGELFF	TGCGCCAGCAGCCAGAGCCCGGGACAGGGGACCGGGGAGCTGTTTTTT
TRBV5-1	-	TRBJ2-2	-	CASSPREAGTGELFF	TGCGCCAGCAGCCCCAGGGAGGCCGGGACCGGGGAGCTGTTTTTT
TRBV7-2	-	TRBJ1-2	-	CASSLPGYNGYTF	TGTGCCAGCAGCCTCCCGGGGTATAATGGCTACACCTTC
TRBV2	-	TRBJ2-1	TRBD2	CASRSIAGGFNEQFF	TGTGCCAGCCGTTCAATAGCGGGGGGGTTCAATGAGCAGTTCTTC